The 22 T cell receptor delta chains in this list originate from one sample, sequenced in a study of Vδ1+ human thymocytes. These TCRs are of unknown antigen specificity. The template was reverse-transcribed extracted RNA. The CDR3 regions were amplified by multiplex PCR from V-gene primers to a constant-region primer. TCRdb reanalysed the multiplex PCR reads via CATT. The sample has 50,000 to 60,000 delta-chain clones; approximately 16% are singletons. Study-wide results and limits: Thymic TRG and TRD repertoires appeared highly polyclonal, with Gaussian CDR3 length distributions.

Sequencing used Vdelta1+ gamma-delta thymocytes from the thymus. Subset of the sample: FACS-sorted CD3+ TCRalphabeta- TCRVdelta1+ TCRVdelta2- thymocytes. These receptors were collected from a girl in the first two years of life who had congenital heart surgery.

The rearrangement joins TRDV1 to TRDJ1, with TRDD3 matching 9 bases. The CDR3 consists of 22 residues. Trimming took 0 bases from V and 0 from J; bases not matched to a gene: 20. Germline CDR1 is TSWWSYY and CDR2 is QGS. CDR3 nucleotides: TGTGCTCTTGGGGAACTACCGCCGGGGAGCGGAGGGGGATACAGGCACACCGATAAACTCATCTTT. It encodes CALGELPPGSGGGYRHTDKLIF.

This clone has more than one count but fewer than ten. The chain uses TRDV3 and TRDJ2, with D unresolved. Trimming cost V 1 base and J 0 bases, with 6 bases left between them. The germline V gene has CDR1 TVYSNPD and CDR2 GDNSRS (reference sequence). The CDR3 is 13 residues long. The CDR3 DNA reads TGTGCCTTTACAGGAACTTTGACAGCACAACTCTTCTTT. It codes for CAFTGTLTAQLFF.

The sample holds a few counts of this clone. This chain connects TRDV1 to TRDJ1, with TRDD3 matching over 8 bases. V lost 4 bases, J lost 2 bases, and 15 bases stayed unmatched. In germline, CDR1 is TSWWSYY, CDR2 QGS. CDR3 size: 18 residues. The CDR3 region is CALGVPVGDTPRTDKLIF. As DNA, the CDR3 is TGTGCTCTTGGGGTACCGGTTGGGGATACCCCCAGAACCGATAAACTCATCTTT.

The rearrangement uses TRDV1 and TRDJ1; TRDD3 agrees at 9 bases. The CDR3 has 20 amino acids. In germline, CDR1 is TSWWSYY, CDR2 QGS. The V gene end was trimmed by 0 bases and the J gene end by 1 base; junction bases not matched to a gene: 15. CDR3 region: CALGELSQVLGDPSTDKLIF. In nucleotides, the CDR3 is TGTGCTCTTGGGGAACTGTCTCAAGTACTGGGGGACCCGTCCACCGATAAACTCATCTTT.

This sequence joins TRDV1 and TRDJ1; 7 bases agree with TRDD2. Trimming at V came to 2 bases and at J to 3 bases, leaving 30 bases not matched to a gene. This CDR3 region has 23 residues. Germline V CDR1 and CDR2: TSWWSYY, QGS. CDR3 sequence (DNA): TGTGCTCTTGGGGAAAAAAGGACTTCCTATACCCTAGGGGGGGCACACATTGCCGATAAACTCATCTTT. The encoded protein is CALGEKRTSYTLGGAHIADKLIF.

J is TRDJ1 and V is TRDV1; 13 nucleotides line up with TRDD3. This CDR3 spans 24 amino acids. The germline V gene encodes CDR1 TSWWSYY and CDR2 QGS. J gave up 0 bases and V 5 bases, and 27 bases lay outside the gene matches. The CDR3 nucleotides read TGTGCTCTTGGGACCTGCCTTCCTCTGGCCTCTACTGGGGGATACGCGGGGGACACCGATAAACTCATCTTT. This gives the protein CALGTCLPLASTGGYAGDTDKLIF.

Comments on this clone: A junction boundary mismatches the germline segment, possibly from a read error. Other DNA sequences in the sample encode the same CDR3. V is TRDV2 and J is TRDJ1, with D unresolved. The germline CDR1 and CDR2 sequences are GEAIGNYY and EKD. This CDR3 region has 12 residues. CDR3 DNA: TGCGCCTGTGACACTAGAAGAAATAAACTCATCTTT. Its translation is CACDTRRNKLIF.

This clone was recorded a few times. It may be a read error: a sequence one base away is much more abundant. The sample carries other DNA sequences with the same CDR3. The chain links TRDV2 to TRDJ1, with 7 bases identical to TRDD3. Germline V lookup: CDR1 GEAIGNYY, CDR2 EKD. This CDR3 has 14 residues. CDR3 sequence: CACDTGWGFGKLIF. The CDR3 DNA follows: TGCGCCTGTGACACCGGCTGGGGGTTCGGTAAACTCATCTTT.

The genes are TRDV1 and TRDJ1; 9 nucleotides align to TRDD3. This CDR3 is 13 amino acids long. The V segment lost 5 bases and the J segment 11 bases; nucleotides outside the gene matches: 9. The V gene's germline CDR1 is TSWWSYY and CDR2 QGS. The CDR3 DNA is TGTGCTCTTGGGTTCAGTTGGGGATACGGGCTCATCTTT. It is translated as CALGFSWGYGLIF.

This clone was counted only a few times. The V gene is TRDV1, the J gene TRDJ1; 10 positions match TRDD3. The germline V gene has CDR1 TSWWSYY and CDR2 QGS. The CDR3 spans 22 residues. V trimming: 2 bases; J trimming: 3 bases; junction bases outside the gene matches: 24. CDR3 bases: TGTGCTCTTGGGGAAGGGCCCCTACGGGGCACTGGGGGATTCGACTCCTCCGATAAACTCATCTTT. It specifies CALGEGPLRGTGGFDSSDKLIF.

This clone has more than one count but fewer than ten. The chain combines TRDV1 with TRDJ1; 7 bases agree with TRDD3. This CDR3 has 21 residues. In germline, CDR1 is TSWWSYY, CDR2 QGS. The trim removed 5 bases at V and 0 bases at J, leaving 24 bases unmatched. The CDR3 reads CALGLSFPEVSGGLYTDKLIF. In DNA form, the CDR3 reads TGTGCTCTTGGGTTATCTTTCCCCGAGGTATCTGGGGGTTTGTACACCGATAAACTCATCTTT.

The table lists this clone with a few counts. The genes are TRDV1 and TRDJ1, with 8 bases lining up with TRDD3. The J segment lost 1 base and the V segment lost 2 bases, leaving 21 bases of the junction unmatched. The CDR3 consists of 21 residues. Per germline, CDR1 TSWWSYY and CDR2 QGS. The CDR3 DNA reads TGTGCTCTTGGGGAATCTAGGTCGTTCTACTGGGGGTCCGGGGCCACCGATAAACTCATCTTT. Translated, it gives CALGESRSFYWGSGATDKLIF.

The chain recombines TRDV1 with TRDJ1; 12 bases map to TRDD3. Per germline, CDR1 TSWWSYY and CDR2 QGS. The CDR3 length is 19 residues. V lost 3 bases and J lost 4; bases outside the gene matches: 15. CDR3 nucleotides: TGTGCTCTTGGGGATCTAAACCTTGCTACTGGGGGATACTTCGATAAACTCATCTTT. It translates to CALGDLNLATGGYFDKLIF.

Regarding this clone: This same CDR3 is encoded by further DNA sequences in the sample. The rearrangement links TRDV1 to TRDJ1; either TRDD2 or TRDD3 may supply D (8 bases each). The CDR3 contains 19 residues. The germline V gene has CDR1 TSWWSYY and CDR2 QGS. V lost 5 bases and J 2 bases, leaving 27 bases between the germline ends. The CDR3 coding sequence is TGTGCTCTTGGGAACCCCCTTCCTAGTACTGGGGGTTATACCGATAAACTCATCTTT. Translation gives CALGNPLPSTGGYTDKLIF.

This chain joins TRDV1 and TRDJ1; 12 bases are shared with TRDD3. Germline V lookup: CDR1 TSWWSYY, CDR2 QGS. With 0 bases clipped from V and 2 bases from J, the junction kept 25 bases outside the gene matches. The CDR3 has 24 amino acids. Here the CDR3 DNA reads TGTGCTCTTGGGGAACTAACCCCCCTTCCTACAGCCCTCACTGGGGGATACTCAACCGATAAACTCATCTTT. Amino acids: CALGELTPLPTALTGGYSTDKLIF.

This clone was counted between two and nine times. This chain connects TRDV1 to TRDJ1, with TRDD3 matching 9 bases. Looked up from germline, CDR1 is TSWWSYY and CDR2 is QGS. The CDR3 runs to 20 residues. V was clipped by 0 bases and J by 0 bases; unmatched bases: 14. The CDR3 is CALGELNPVLGDLYTDKLIF. In nucleotides, the CDR3 is TGTGCTCTTGGGGAACTTAATCCAGTACTGGGGGACCTGTACACCGATAAACTCATCTTT.

The chain links TRDV1 to TRDJ1, with TRDD3 matching over 7 bases. The CDR3 extends over 24 amino acids. From germline, CDR1 is TSWWSYY and CDR2 QGS. V trimming: 5 bases; J trimming: 0 bases; junction bases outside the gene matches: 33. The CDR3 region is CALGSQPRRELPYLGDPYTDKLIF. DNA of the CDR3: TGTGCTCTTGGGTCCCAACCCCGCCGGGAACTACCTTACTTGGGGGACCCGTACACCGATAAACTCATCTTT.

This clone has just a few counts. The chain carries TRDV1 and TRDJ1; D is ambiguous. The V gene lost 1 base and the J gene lost 2 bases, with 20 bases spanning the gap. CDR3 size: 18 residues. The germline gives CDR1 TSWWSYY, CDR2 QGS. The CDR3 protein is CALGEPPRRVLRTDKLIF. CDR3 sequence (DNA): TGTGCTCTTGGGGAACCGCCTAGGAGGGTACTGCGGACCGATAAACTCATCTTT.

This chain uses TRDV1 with TRDJ1; D perhaps matches TRDD3 (6 bases). The CDR3 is 18 amino acids. V dropped 2 bases and J dropped 4 bases, with 23 bases sitting between them. Per the germline V gene, CDR1 is TSWWSYY and CDR2 is QGS. CDR3 residues: CALGESLAPLGIHDKLIF. CDR3 nucleotide sequence: TGTGCTCTTGGGGAATCCCTCGCACCCCTGGGGATCCACGATAAACTCATCTTT.

The genes are TRDV1 and TRDJ1; D is unresolved. The germline V gene has CDR1 TSWWSYY and CDR2 QGS. CDR3 size: 15 residues. The V and J ends lost 5 bases and 5 bases respectively, with 18 bases between them. The CDR3 DNA is TGTGCTCTTGGGCACCTGCCCCGGTTTGTGGATAAACTCATCTTT. The encoded protein is CALGHLPRFVDKLIF.

The chain is built from TRDV1 and TRDJ1; 10 nucleotides line up with TRDD3. CDR1 is TSWWSYY and CDR2 is QGS in the germline V gene. V lost 4 bases and J lost 7; bases outside the gene matches: 39. The CDR3 spans 25 residues. CDR3 loop: CALGGPSPELGDTEKKGSGASKLIF. CDR3 sequence (DNA): TGTGCTCTTGGGGGGCCTTCGCCGGAGTTGGGGGATACTGAAAAGAAAGGGTCCGGCGCGTCTAAACTCATCTTT.

The chain recombines TRDV1 with TRDJ1; 9 bases agree with TRDD2. Germline V gives CDR1 TSWWSYY, CDR2 QGS. CDR3 length: 20 residues. The junction had 18 bases not matched to a gene; V was cut back by 0 bases and J by 4 bases. The CDR3 DNA reads as TGTGCTCTTGGGGAACTCAGAGCCCTTCCTACCGCGACTTCAAACGATAAACTCATCTTT. It translates to CALGELRALPTATSNDKLIF.